Below, 18 T cell receptor beta chains from the same sample are listed, as sequenced in a study of shared clonotypes between healthy human individuals. Assay used: immunoSEQ multiplex PCR; TCRdb lists only in-frame clones, some missing. The table has 900,000 to 1,200,000 clones, approximately 80% seen once; the top ten hold under 0.8%. The material sequenced was memory CD4+ T cells from PBMCs. Regarding subset: CD45RA-negative fraction. Receptors were obtained from a man between 18 and 35 years old in good health. Some clones in this sample may be carry-over from other donors' samples.

The V gene is TRBV19, the J gene TRBJ2-5; tentatively, D is TRBD1 or TRBD2 (5 bases each). Germline CDR1 LNHDA, CDR2 SQIVND (reference sequence). Deletions cut 3 bases from V and 3 bases from J, with 11 bases between. The CDR3 contains 14 residues. The CDR3 bases are TGTGCCAGTAGTATTGGGACGAAAAAAGAGACCCAGTACTTC. It codes for CASSIGTKKETQYF.

J is TRBJ2-1 and V is TRBV5-1; 12 bases line up with TRBD2. Germline assignment: CDR1 SGHRS and CDR2 YFSETQ. The V gene end was trimmed by 5 bases and the J gene end by 3 bases; junction bases not matched to a gene: 12. There are 18 residues in the CDR3. The CDR3: CASRSPAATSGSYNEQFF. The CDR3 DNA follows: TGCGCCAGCAGGTCTCCCGCCGCGACTAGCGGGAGCTACAATGAGCAGTTCTTC.

This clone was recorded a few times. The rearrangement links TRBV29-1 to TRBJ2-7, with D perhaps given as TRBD1 or TRBD2 (6 bases each). V was clipped by 6 bases and J by 3 bases, with 27 bases between them. Germline loops: CDR1 SQVTM, CDR2 ANQGSEA. This CDR3 region has 17 residues. The CDR3 loop reads CSVKKGGGNLRGYEQYF. The CDR3 coding sequence is TGCAGCGTAAAAAAGGGGGGCGGTAACCTACGAGGCTACGAGCAGTACTTC.

As for this clone: Distinct nucleotide sequences in the sample also encode this CDR3. The rearrangement joins TRBV7-3 to TRBJ2-1; D is unresolved. Germline V gene lookup returns CDR1 SGHTA and CDR2 FQGTGA. Trimming took off 1 base at V and 6 bases at J, with 7 bases between the two ends. The CDR3 is 13 residues long. CDR3 amino acids: CASSLNVGNEQFF. The CDR3 nucleotides read TGTGCCAGCAGCTTAAATGTAGGCAATGAGCAGTTCTTC. Variable domain in full (rest from reference TRBV7-3 and TRBJ2-1): GAGVSQTPSNKVTEKGKYVELRCDPISGHTALYWYRQSLGQGPEFLIYFQGTGAADDSGLPNDRFFAVRPEGSVSTLKIQRTERGDSAVYLCASSLNVGNEQFFGPGTRLTVL.

This chain connects TRBV30 to TRBJ1-1; D is unclear. Germline-derived CDR1 and CDR2 are GTSNPN and SVGIG (reference sequence). Trimming shortened V by 6 bases and J by 0 bases, and 5 bases separated the two germline ends. The CDR3 has 11 residues. The chain's CDR3 is CACLMNTEAFF. In DNA, the CDR3 is TGTGCCTGCCTCATGAACACTGAAGCTTTCTTT.

A note on this clone: A read error may account for a junction end that differs from germline. The V and J genes are TRBV5-4 and TRBJ2-7; 7 positions agree with TRBD1. From germline, CDR1 is SGHNT and CDR2 YYREEE (reference sequence). There are 14 residues in the CDR3. CDR3 nucleotide sequence: TGTGCCAGCAGCTATTCCGGGACAGAGTTCTCCTTTCGCTTC. This encodes CASSYSGTEFSFRF.

This clone was recorded a few times. V gene TRBV28 combines with J gene TRBJ1-2; TRBD1 might be the D (6 bases). CDR1 is MDHEN, CDR2 SYDVKM, per germline. The CDR3 covers 12 residues. Trimming removed 3 bases at V and 8 bases at J, with 10 bases between. The CDR3 DNA reads TGTGCCAGCAGTTTTGGGGGGCACGGCTACACCTTC. Protein sequence: CASSFGGHGYTF.

Remarks on this clone: The DNA is left out, because the CDR3 cannot be placed on it with certainty; the CDR3 is given as TCRdb lists it. This chain connects TRBV21-1 to TRBJ1-5; the table's TRBD1 call for D was not verified on the DNA. TRBV21-1 has pseudogene status. The CDR3 spans 19 residues, counting both ends. CDR3 loop: CASSKVGAGAQYSNQPQHF.

This chain's CDR3 is CASSLDRTEAFF. DNA of the CDR3: TGTGCCAGCAGCTTAGATCGCACTGAAGCTTTCTTT. The V gene is TRBV7-9, the J gene TRBJ1-1; D gene uncertain. V dropped 1 base and J dropped 4 bases, with 4 bases sitting between them. This CDR3 contains 12 residues. CDR1 and CDR2 (germline): SEHNR, FQNEAQ (reference sequence).

This chain joins TRBV7-9 and TRBJ1-3; D ambiguous. The CDR3 sequence is 15 residues long. V lost 5 bases and J lost 4, with 15 bases in between. Germline-derived CDR1 and CDR2 are SEHNR and FQNEAQ (reference sequence). Here the CDR3 reads CASSPPWGSGNTIYF. The DNA for the CDR3 is TGTGCCAGCAGCCCACCGTGGGGATCCGGAAACACCATATATTTT.

V usage is TRBV28 and J usage is TRBJ2-7; TRBD1 matches 8 bases. Unmatched junction bases numbered 13, after V lost 9 bases and J lost 9 bases. CDR3 length: 13 amino acids. In germline, CDR1 is MDHEN, CDR2 SYDVKM. The CDR3 spells CASTGQGWERQYF. The CDR3 region has the DNA TGTGCCAGTACCGGACAGGGATGGGAAAGGCAGTACTTC.

In regard to this clone: At the DNA level, this CDR3 is encoded by other sequences in the same sample as well. The CDR3 coding sequence is TGTGCCAGCAGCGGACAGGGTGGGCAGCCCCAGCATTTT. Protein sequence: CASSGQGGQPQHF. The rearrangement links TRBV6-6 to TRBJ1-5; TRBD1 aligns across 8 bases. The CDR3 totals 13 residues. The trim removed 6 bases at V and 7 bases at J, leaving 5 bases unmatched. Germline V gives CDR1 MNHNY, CDR2 SVGAGI (reference sequence).

This chain connects TRBV20-1 to TRBJ2-7; 7 bases fit TRBD1. With 7 bases clipped from V and 6 bases from J, the junction kept 6 bases outside the gene matches. The CDR3 has 11 amino acids. CDR1 is DFQATT and CDR2 is SNEGSKA in the germline V gene (reference sequence). This CDR3 reads CSVLAGGEQYF. The CDR3 bases are TGCAGTGTCCTGGCAGGGGGCGAGCAGTACTTC.

Worth noting for this clone: A far larger clone is only one base removed, so a read error is likely. The J gene is TRBJ1-2, the V gene TRBV28; D ambiguous. This CDR3 has 16 amino acids. Trimming cost V 3 bases and J 7 bases, with 21 bases left between them. Looked up from germline, CDR1 is MDHEN and CDR2 is SYDVKM. CDR3 sequence: CASSLWGNLRHGGYTF. The CDR3 DNA reads as TGTGCCAGCAGTTTGTGGGGAAACCTCAGGCACGGTGGCTACACCTTC.

The J gene is TRBJ1-2, the V gene TRBV19; tentative D call: TRBD1 (5 bases). V dropped 5 bases and J dropped 2 bases, with 9 bases sitting between them. The CDR3 covers 13 residues. The V gene's germline CDR1 is LNHDA and CDR2 SQIVND (reference sequence). The DNA of the CDR3 is TGTGCCAGTAGTTCGGGACTCAACTATGGCTACACCTTC. Protein: CASSSGLNYGYTF.

The chain couples TRBV19 to TRBJ2-5, with 7 bases matching TRBD1. Germline V lookup: CDR1 LNHDA, CDR2 SQIVND (reference sequence). V was pared by 3 bases and J by 5 bases, with 3 bases of the junction left unmatched. There are 13 residues in the CDR3. The CDR3 nucleotides are TGTGCCAGTAGTATCAGGGGGTCCGAGACCCAGTACTTC. This sequence encodes CASSIRGSETQYF.

The chain joins TRBV5-1 to TRBJ2-1; D gene ambiguous. Germline CDR1 reads SGHRS; CDR2 reads YFSETQ. Trimming cost V 4 bases and J 0 bases, with 11 bases left between them. This CDR3 is built from 15 residues. Here the CDR3 reads CASSVQTSSYNEQFF. CDR3 sequence (DNA): TGCGCCAGCAGCGTACAGACGAGCTCCTACAATGAGCAGTTCTTC.

This clone was detected a few times. V and J are TRBV5-8 and TRBJ2-5; no clear D gene. Trimming took 6 bases from V and 4 from J, leaving 19 bases between them. The germline V gene encodes CDR1 SGHTS and CDR2 YDEGEE. The CDR3 covers 15 residues. CDR3 loop: CASTLRGKRTETQYF. The CDR3 region has the DNA TGTGCCAGCACCCTTCGAGGTAAAAGGACAGAGACCCAGTACTTC.